This T cell receptor beta chain derives from a study of T cell changes during pregnancy in multiple sclerosis. Generated by immunoSEQ multiplex PCR, the TCRdb table keeps only in-frame clones and is missing some. The table lists roughly 36,000 clones, roughly 91% of them singletons, with about 6.3% in the top ten. Germline V gene sequence: CDR1 MGHRA, CDR2 YSYEKL. CDR3 size: 17 residues. Trimming took 1 base from V and 0 from J; bases not matched to a gene: 6. The starting material was CD8+ T cells from peripheral blood mononuclear cells, obtained in the second trimester of pregnancy. The origin of this receptor is a female donor with multiple sclerosis, enrolled in a pregnancy study. The chain is built from TRBV4-1 and TRBJ2-1; 7 nucleotides align to TRBD1. CDR3 residues: CASSQGPGQTSYNEQFF. DNA of the CDR3: TGCGCCAGCAGCCAAGGGCCGGGACAGACCTCCTACAATGAGCAGTTCTTC.